A single sample is the source of the 18 T cell receptor gamma chains below, sequenced in a study of intestinal T cells in coeliac disease. Each case's genomic DNA was extracted from ten 5-µm formalin-fixed paraffin-embedded scrolls. TRG repertoires were amplified with LymphoTrack primers from around 200 ng of biopsy DNA. TCRdb repeated clone calling on the multiplex PCR reads with CATT. Seen here are 950 or so gamma-chain clones, 48% observed once, and the top ten hold about 16%. The sequencing input was a duodenal biopsy. These receptor sequences come from a human donor with celiac disease.

The chain links TRGV3 to TRGJP2. After removal of 1 base from V and 7 bases from J, the junction contained 9 bases not matched to a gene. The CDR3 totals 15 residues. Looked up from germline, CDR1 is VTNTFY and CDR2 is YDVSTARD (reference sequence). CDR3 sequence: CATWDSSEYDWIKTF. CDR3 bases: TGTGCCACCTGGGACAGCAGTGAGTATGATTGGATCAAGACGTTT.

This clone appeared a few times. The TCRdb protein, from a much larger clone, departs from this DNA's translation at residue 10, likely by read error; the protein shown derives from the DNA. The genes are TRGV11 and TRGJP1. TRGV11 is designated an ORF whose function remains uncertain. CDR3 size: 14 residues. The CDR3 loop is CACWPYTTGRFKIF. As DNA, the CDR3 is TGTGCCTGCTGGCCATATACCACTGGTCGGTTCAAGATATTT.

This clone was detected a few times. Within the sample, other DNA sequences also encode this same CDR3. The chain carries TRGV2 and TRGJP2. V trimming: 4 bases; J trimming: 0 bases; junction bases outside the gene matches: 14. The germline V gene encodes CDR1 EGSNGY and CDR2 YDSYNSKV. The CDR3 sequence is 18 residues long. The CDR3 DNA reads as TGTGCCACCTGGGAGGCCCGTTTCGAATATAGTAGTGATTGGATCAAGACGTTT. This codes for CATWEARFEYSSDWIKTF.

This chain joins TRGV5 and TRGJ1 or TRGJ2. V lost 8 bases and J lost 6; bases outside the gene matches: 7. CDR1 and CDR2 from the germline V gene are VINAFY and YDVSNSKD. The CDR3 length is 11 residues. CDR3 amino acids: CATSLSYKKLF. The CDR3, as DNA: TGTGCCACCTCTTTGAGTTATAAGAAACTCTTT.

This clone showed up just a few times. A read error may be the cause here, since a much bigger clone is one base away. The sample has other DNA sequences that encode this CDR3 too. The V gene is TRGV8, the J gene TRGJP2. The V gene's germline CDR1 is VENAVY and CDR2 YDSYNSRV. The CDR3 covers 13 residues. The CDR3 DNA is TGTGCCACCTGGGATAGCAGTGATTGGATCAAGACGTTT. Amino acid sequence: CATWDSSDWIKTF.

Relative to its sample, this clone is large. Other DNA sequences in this specimen translate into the identical CDR3. The genes are TRGV10 and TRGJP1. TRGV10 is classed as an ORF, of uncertain function. CDR3 length equals 12 residues. Trimming cost V 8 bases and J 3 bases; bases outside gene matches: 1. In DNA, the CDR3 is TGTGCTGCGTGGCCCACTGGTTGGTTCAAGATATTT. This codes for CAAWPTGWFKIF.

The rearrangement uses TRGV2 and TRGJ1 or TRGJ2. The CDR3 runs 16 residues. Germline V CDR1 and CDR2: EGSNGY, YDSYNSKV. With V trimmed by 5 bases and J by 3 bases, 16 bases remained unmatched. The CDR3 protein is CATWGRGWGFYYKKLF. The CDR3 DNA reads TGTGCCACCTGGGGACGGGGCTGGGGGTTTTATTATAAGAAACTCTTT.

This chain uses TRGV2 with TRGJ1 or TRGJ2. CDR1 and CDR2 (germline): EGSNGY, YDSYNSKV. V lost 0 bases to trimming and J lost 10 bases; unmatched junction nucleotides: 24. CDR3 length equals 18 residues. The CDR3, as DNA: TGTGCCACCTGGGACGGGTCCGGATTTAAGCTAATTATCATAAAGAAACTCTTT. Translating gives CATWDGSGFKLIIIKKLF.

This clone is large (0.1 to 1%) within its sample. The chain joins TRGV2 to TRGJ1 or TRGJ2. This CDR3 has 11 residues. Germline CDR1 is EGSNGY and CDR2 is YDSYNSKV. J lost 15 bases, V lost 0 bases, and 8 bases had no gene match. CDR3 protein: CATWDGPRGLF. In DNA form, the CDR3 reads TGTGCCACCTGGGACGGGCCGAGGGGACTCTTT.

This chain uses TRGV2 with TRGJ1 or TRGJ2. Germline loops: CDR1 EGSNGY, CDR2 YDSYNSKV. V was pared by 1 base and J by 8 bases, with 14 bases of the junction left unmatched. The CDR3 totals 15 residues. The CDR3 spells CATWDGQSSGDKKLF. For the CDR3, the DNA is TGTGCCACCTGGGACGGACAGTCTTCAGGAGATAAGAAACTCTTT.

A remark on this clone: A far larger clone is just one base off, so this is likely a read error. Additional DNA sequences in this sample encode the identical CDR3. The chain has TRGV11 and TRGJ1 or TRGJ2. TRGV11 is labeled an ORF, and its function is uncertain. The CDR3 has 11 residues. As DNA, the CDR3 is TGCGCCTGCTGTGGGAGATATAAGAAACTCTTT. Encoded protein: CACCGRYKKLF.

The gene calls are TRGV2 and TRGJ1 or TRGJ2. There are 13 residues in the CDR3. CDR1 EGSNGY and CDR2 YDSYNSKV come from the germline V gene. V lost 6 bases and J lost 10; bases outside the gene matches: 15. The CDR3 nucleotides are TGTGCCACCTGGACCGACAGTTTCGGGAAGAAACTCTTT. Amino acid sequence: CATWTDSFGKKLF.

J is TRGJ1 or TRGJ2 and V is TRGV2. The CDR3 covers 15 residues. The ends lost 12 bases at V and 0 bases at J; junction bases unmatched: 17. Germline V gives CDR1 EGSNGY, CDR2 YDSYNSKV. The CDR3 coding sequence is TGTGCCCACCTGGGGACGGGCACGAATTATTATAAGAAACTCTTT. Its protein is CAHLGTGTNYYKKLF.

Relative to its sample, this clone is large. The chain links TRGV9 to TRGJ1 or TRGJ2. Unmatched junction bases numbered 3, after V lost 0 bases and J lost 7 bases. Per the germline V gene, CDR1 is GITISATS and CDR2 is ISYDGTV (reference sequence). The CDR3 is 12 residues long. The CDR3: CALWEVRYKKLF. The CDR3 coding sequence is TGTGCCTTGTGGGAGGTGCGGTATAAGAAACTCTTT.

This clone has a handful of counts. This chain uses TRGV8 with TRGJP2. Germline CDR1 reads VENAVY; CDR2 reads YDSYNSRV. This CDR3 contains 16 residues. In DNA form, the CDR3 reads TGTGCACCTGGGATAGCCGTTTATAGTAGTGATTGGATCAAGACGTTT. Translating it yields CAPGIAVYSSDWIKTF.

This chain joins TRGV2 and TRGJ1 or TRGJ2. The length of the CDR3 is 11 residues. Per germline, CDR1 EGSNGY and CDR2 YDSYNSKV. The J segment lost 9 bases and the V segment lost 5 bases, leaving 7 bases of the junction unmatched. The CDR3 DNA reads TGTGCCACCTGGGGACGGCTTAAGAAACTCTTT. Its translation is CATWGRLKKLF.

This clone was seen more than once but under ten times. This chain uses TRGV10 with TRGJ1 or TRGJ2. TRGV10 is recorded as an ORF, its role being uncertain. The length of the CDR3 is 14 residues. J gave up 12 bases and V 8 bases, and 20 bases lay outside the gene matches. Here the CDR3 DNA reads TGTGCTGCGTGGGATTCCCCCCCATATAATAGGAAACTCTTT. Translating it yields CAAWDSPPYNRKLF.

Details on this clone: Translating this DNA gives a protein that differs at residue 11 from the TCRdb one, which belongs to a much larger clone; a read error is likely, and the protein shown is this translation. The CDR3 reads CAAWVRTTGWLKIF. The CDR3 DNA sequence: TGTGCTGCGTGGGTCCGTACCACTGGTTGGCTCAAGATATTT. The chain employs TRGV10 and TRGJP1. TRGV10 is classed as an ORF, of uncertain function. The CDR3 contains 14 residues.